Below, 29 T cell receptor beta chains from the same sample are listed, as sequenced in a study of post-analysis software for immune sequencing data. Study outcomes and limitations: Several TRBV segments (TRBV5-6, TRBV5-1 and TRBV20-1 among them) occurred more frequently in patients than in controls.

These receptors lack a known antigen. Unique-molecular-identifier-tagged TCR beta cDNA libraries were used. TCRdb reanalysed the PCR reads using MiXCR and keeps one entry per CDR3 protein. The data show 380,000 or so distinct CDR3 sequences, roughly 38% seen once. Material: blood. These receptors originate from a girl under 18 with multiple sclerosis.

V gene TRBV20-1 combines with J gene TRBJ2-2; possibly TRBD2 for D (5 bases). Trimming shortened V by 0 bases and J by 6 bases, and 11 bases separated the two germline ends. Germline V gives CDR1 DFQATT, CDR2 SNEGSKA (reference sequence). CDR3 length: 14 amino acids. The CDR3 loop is CSARELGSAGELFF. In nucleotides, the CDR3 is TGCAGTGCTAGAGAGCTCGGTAGCGCCGGGGAGCTGTTTTTT.

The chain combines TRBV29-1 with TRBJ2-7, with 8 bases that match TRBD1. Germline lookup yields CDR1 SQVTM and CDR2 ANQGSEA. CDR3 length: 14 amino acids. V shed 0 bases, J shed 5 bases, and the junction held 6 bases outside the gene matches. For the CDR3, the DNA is TGCAGCGTTGAAGATCAGGGGGCCGGGAACGAGCAGTACTTC. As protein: CSVEDQGAGNEQYF.

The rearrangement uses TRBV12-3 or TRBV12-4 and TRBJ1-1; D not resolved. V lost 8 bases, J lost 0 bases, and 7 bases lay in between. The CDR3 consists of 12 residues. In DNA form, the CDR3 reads TGTGCCAGCGGACGATTGAACACTGAAGCTTTCTTT. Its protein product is CASGRLNTEAFF.

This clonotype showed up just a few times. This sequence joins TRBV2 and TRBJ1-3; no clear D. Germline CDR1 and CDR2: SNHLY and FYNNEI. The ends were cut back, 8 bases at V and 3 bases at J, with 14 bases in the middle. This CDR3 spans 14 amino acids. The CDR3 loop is CASLRETVGNTIYF. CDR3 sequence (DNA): TGTGCCAGCCTTCGGGAGACTGTTGGAAACACCATATATTTT.

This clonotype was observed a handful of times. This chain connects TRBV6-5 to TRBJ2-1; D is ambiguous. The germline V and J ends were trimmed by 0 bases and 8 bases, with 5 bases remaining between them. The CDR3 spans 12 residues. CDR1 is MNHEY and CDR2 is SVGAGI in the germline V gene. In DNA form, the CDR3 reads TGTGCCAGCAGTTACTCTCAAGATGAGCAGTTCTTC. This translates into CASSYSQDEQFF.

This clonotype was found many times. The CDR3 is CASSQEIRTEQFF. The CDR3 nucleotides are TGCGCCAGCAGCCAAGAAATACGGACTGAGCAGTTCTTC. The chain has TRBV4-1 and TRBJ2-1, with D uncertain. Germline V CDR1 and CDR2: MGHRA, YSYEKL. Trimming shortened V by 0 bases and J by 9 bases, and 9 bases separated the two germline ends. The CDR3 totals 13 residues.

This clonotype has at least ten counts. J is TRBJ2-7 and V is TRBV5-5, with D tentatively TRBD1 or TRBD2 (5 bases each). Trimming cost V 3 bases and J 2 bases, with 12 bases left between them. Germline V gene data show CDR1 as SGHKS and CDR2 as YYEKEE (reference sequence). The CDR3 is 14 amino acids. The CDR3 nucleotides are TGTGCCAGCAGCTCCGCTTGGGGGACCTACGAGCAGTACTTC. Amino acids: CASSSAWGTYEQYF.

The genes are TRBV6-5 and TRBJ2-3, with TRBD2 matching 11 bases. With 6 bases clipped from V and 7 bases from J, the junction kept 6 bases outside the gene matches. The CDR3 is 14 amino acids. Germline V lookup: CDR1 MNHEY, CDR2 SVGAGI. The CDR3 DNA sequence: TGTGCCAGCAGCAAGACTAGCGGGGCTCATACGCAGTATTTT. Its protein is CASSKTSGAHTQYF.

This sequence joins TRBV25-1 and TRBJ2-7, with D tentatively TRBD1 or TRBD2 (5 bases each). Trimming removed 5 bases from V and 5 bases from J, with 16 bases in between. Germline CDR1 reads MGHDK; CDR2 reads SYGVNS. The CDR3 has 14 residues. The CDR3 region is CASSLQGPIHEQYF. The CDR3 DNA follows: TGTGCCAGCAGTTTGCAGGGACCCATCCACGAGCAGTACTTC.

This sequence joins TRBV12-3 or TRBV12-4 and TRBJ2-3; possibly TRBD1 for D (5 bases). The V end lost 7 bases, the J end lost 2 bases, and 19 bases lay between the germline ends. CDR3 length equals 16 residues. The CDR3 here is CASTKPEGAHTDTQYF. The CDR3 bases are TGTGCCAGCACCAAACCAGAAGGGGCCCACACAGATACGCAGTATTTT.

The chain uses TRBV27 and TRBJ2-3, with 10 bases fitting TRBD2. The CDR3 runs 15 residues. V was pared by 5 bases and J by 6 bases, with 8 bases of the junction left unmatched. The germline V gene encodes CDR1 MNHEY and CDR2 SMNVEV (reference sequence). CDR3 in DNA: TGTGCCAGCAGTGCGCGGACTAGCGGCGGGGATACGCAGTATTTT. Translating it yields CASSARTSGGDTQYF.

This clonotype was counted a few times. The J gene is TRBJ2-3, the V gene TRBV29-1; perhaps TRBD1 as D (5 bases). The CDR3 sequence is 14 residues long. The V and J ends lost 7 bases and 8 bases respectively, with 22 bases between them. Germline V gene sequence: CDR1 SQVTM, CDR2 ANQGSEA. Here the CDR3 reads CSALDSFSRGTQYF. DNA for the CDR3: TGCAGCGCTCTAGACAGTTTCTCCCGAGGTACGCAGTATTTT.

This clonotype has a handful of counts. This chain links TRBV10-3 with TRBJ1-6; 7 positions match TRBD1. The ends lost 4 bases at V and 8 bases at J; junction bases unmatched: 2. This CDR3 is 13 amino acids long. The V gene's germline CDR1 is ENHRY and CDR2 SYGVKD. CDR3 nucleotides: TGTGCCATCAGTGGGGACAGCGATTCACCCCTCCACTTT. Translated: CAISGDSDSPLHF.

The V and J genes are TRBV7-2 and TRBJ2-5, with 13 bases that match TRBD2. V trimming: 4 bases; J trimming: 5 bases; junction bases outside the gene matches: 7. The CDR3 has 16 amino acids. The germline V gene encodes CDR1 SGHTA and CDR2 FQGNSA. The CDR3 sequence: CASSSGLAGYGETQYF. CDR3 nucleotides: TGTGCCAGCAGCTCGGGACTAGCGGGGTATGGGGAGACCCAGTACTTC.

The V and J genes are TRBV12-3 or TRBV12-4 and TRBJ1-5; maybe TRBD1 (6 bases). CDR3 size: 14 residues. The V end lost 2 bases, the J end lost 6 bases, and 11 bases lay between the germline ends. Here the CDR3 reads CASSLHRAGQPQHF. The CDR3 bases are TGTGCCAGCAGTTTACACAGGGCCGGTCAGCCCCAGCATTTT.

CDR3 coding DNA: TGCAGTGCTTTCTCTGGACAGGGATCTTCACCCCTCCACTTT. Translating it yields CSAFSGQGSSPLHF. The rearrangement uses TRBV20-1 and TRBJ1-6, with TRBD1 matching 8 bases. Germline V gene data show CDR1 as DFQATT and CDR2 as SNEGSKA (reference sequence). This CDR3 contains 14 residues. Trimming removed 5 bases from V and 9 bases from J; junction bases left unmatched: 9.

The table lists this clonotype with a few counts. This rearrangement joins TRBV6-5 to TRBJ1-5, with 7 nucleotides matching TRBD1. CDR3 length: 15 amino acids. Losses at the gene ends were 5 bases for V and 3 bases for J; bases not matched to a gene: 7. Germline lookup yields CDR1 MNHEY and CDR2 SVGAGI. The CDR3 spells CASSRQGAPNQPQHF. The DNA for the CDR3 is TGTGCCAGCAGTCGACAGGGAGCCCCCAATCAGCCCCAGCATTTT.

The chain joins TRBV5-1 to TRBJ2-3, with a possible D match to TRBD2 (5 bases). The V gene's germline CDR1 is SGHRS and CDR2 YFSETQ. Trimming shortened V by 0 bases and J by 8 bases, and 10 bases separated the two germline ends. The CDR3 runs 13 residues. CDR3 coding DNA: TGCGCCAGCAGCTTGGAATGGGGAGCTACGCAGTATTTT. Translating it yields CASSLEWGATQYF.

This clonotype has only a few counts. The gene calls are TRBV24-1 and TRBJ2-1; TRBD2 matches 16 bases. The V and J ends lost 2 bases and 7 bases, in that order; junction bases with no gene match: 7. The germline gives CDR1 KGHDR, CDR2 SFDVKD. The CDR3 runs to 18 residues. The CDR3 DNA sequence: TGTGCCACCAGTGATTCCGGGACTAGCGGGGGGGCTGGAAATGAGCAGTTCTTC. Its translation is CATSDSGTSGGAGNEQFF.

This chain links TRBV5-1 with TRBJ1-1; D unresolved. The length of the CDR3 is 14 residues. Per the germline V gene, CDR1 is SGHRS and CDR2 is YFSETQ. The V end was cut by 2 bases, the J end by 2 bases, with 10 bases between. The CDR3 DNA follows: TGCGCCAGCAGCTTCCTCGGGCATAACACTGAAGCTTTCTTT. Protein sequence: CASSFLGHNTEAFF. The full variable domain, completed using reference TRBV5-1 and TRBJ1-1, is KAGVTQTPRYLIKTRGQQVTLSCSPISGHRSVSWYQQTPGQGLQFLFEYFSETQRNKGNFPGRFSGRQFSNSRSEMNVSTLELGDSALYLCASSFLGHNTEAFFGQGTRLTVV.

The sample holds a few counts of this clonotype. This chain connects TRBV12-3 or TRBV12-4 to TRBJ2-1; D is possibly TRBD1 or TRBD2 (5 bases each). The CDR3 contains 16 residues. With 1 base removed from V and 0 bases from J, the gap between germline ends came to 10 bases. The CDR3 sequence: CASSLGAGSSYNEQFF. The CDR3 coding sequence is TGTGCCAGCAGTTTAGGAGCAGGGAGCTCCTACAATGAGCAGTTCTTC.

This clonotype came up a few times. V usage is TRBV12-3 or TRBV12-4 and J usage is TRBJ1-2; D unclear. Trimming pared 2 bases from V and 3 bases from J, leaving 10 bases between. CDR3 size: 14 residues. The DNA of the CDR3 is TGTGCCAGCAGTTTACCGGGGATGGACTATGGCTACACCTTC. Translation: CASSLPGMDYGYTF.

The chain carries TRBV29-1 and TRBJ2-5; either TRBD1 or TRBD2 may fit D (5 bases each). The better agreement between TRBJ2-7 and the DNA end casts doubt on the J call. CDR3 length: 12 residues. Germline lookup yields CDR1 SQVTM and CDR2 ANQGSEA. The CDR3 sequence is CSVRQGDNEQYF. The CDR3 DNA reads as TGCAGCGTTCGGCAGGGAGATAACGAGCAGTACTTC.

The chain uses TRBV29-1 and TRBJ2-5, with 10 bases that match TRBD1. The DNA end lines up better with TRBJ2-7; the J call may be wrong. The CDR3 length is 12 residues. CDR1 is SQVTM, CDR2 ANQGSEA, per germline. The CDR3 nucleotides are TGCAGCGCCCGGGACAGGGGCAACGAGCAGTACTTC. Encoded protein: CSARDRGNEQYF.

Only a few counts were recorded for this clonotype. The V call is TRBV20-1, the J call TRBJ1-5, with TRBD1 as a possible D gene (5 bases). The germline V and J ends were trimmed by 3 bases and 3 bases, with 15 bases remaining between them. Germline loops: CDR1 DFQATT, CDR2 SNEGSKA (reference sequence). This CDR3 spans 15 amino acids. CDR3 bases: TGCAGTGCTAGGGGGGGGGTACAGTCCAATCAGCCCCAGCATTTT. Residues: CSARGGVQSNQPQHF.

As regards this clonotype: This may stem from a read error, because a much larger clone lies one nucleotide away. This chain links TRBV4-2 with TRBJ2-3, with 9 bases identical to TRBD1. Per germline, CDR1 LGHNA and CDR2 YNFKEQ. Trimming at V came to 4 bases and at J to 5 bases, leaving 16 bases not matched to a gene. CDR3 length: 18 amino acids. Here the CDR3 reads CASSRFTVPGQGGDTQYF. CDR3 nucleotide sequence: TGTGCCAGCAGCCGGTTTACAGTTCCGGGACAGGGAGGAGATACGCAGTATTTT.

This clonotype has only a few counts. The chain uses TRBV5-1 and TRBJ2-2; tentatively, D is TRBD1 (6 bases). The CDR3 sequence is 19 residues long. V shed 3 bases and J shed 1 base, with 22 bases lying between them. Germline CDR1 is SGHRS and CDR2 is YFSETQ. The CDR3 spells CASSSLLGTQGLNTGELFF. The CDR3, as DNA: TGCGCCAGCAGCTCCCTCTTAGGAACTCAGGGGCTGAACACCGGGGAGCTGTTTTTT.

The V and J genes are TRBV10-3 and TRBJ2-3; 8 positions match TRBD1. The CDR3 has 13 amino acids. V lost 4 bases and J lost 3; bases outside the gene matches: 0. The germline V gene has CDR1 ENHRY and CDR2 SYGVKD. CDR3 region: CAISGQGTDTQYF. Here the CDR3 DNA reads TGTGCCATCAGTGGACAGGGGACAGATACGCAGTATTTT.

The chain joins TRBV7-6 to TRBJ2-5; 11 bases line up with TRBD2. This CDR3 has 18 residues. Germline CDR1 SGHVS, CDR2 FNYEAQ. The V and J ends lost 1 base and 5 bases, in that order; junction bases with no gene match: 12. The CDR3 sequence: CASSLGPSGGLLIETQYF. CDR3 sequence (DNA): TGTGCCAGCAGCTTAGGGCCTAGCGGGGGGCTCCTAATCGAGACCCAGTACTTC.